This TCR beta chain appears in the sequencing data of a study of blood T cell repertoires in COVID-19. Study in general: Acute-phase and convalescent COVID-19 samples originated in the United States, Italy and Spain.

Per the study methods: Reference gene primer amplification in the assay estimated nucleated cell counts. Generated by immunoSEQ multiplex PCR, the TCRdb table keeps only in-frame clones and is missing some. From that table come the V and J calls and clone size; the DNA was used to work out D and trimming. The sample lists under 200,000 clones, about 88% occurring once. CDR1 and CDR2 from the germline V gene are MDHEN and SYDVKM. The CDR3 totals 14 residues. V shed 4 bases and J shed 6 bases, with 10 bases lying between them. The sample consisted of peripheral blood. The rearrangement links TRBV28 to TRBJ1-6; maybe TRBD1 (5 bases). The clonotype was recovered from a man aged 55 to 69 with COVID-19, enrolled during active disease. CDR3 in amino acids: CASSSRQSNSPLHF. Written as DNA, the CDR3 is TGTGCCAGCAGTTCGAGACAGAGTAATTCACCCCTCCACTTT.